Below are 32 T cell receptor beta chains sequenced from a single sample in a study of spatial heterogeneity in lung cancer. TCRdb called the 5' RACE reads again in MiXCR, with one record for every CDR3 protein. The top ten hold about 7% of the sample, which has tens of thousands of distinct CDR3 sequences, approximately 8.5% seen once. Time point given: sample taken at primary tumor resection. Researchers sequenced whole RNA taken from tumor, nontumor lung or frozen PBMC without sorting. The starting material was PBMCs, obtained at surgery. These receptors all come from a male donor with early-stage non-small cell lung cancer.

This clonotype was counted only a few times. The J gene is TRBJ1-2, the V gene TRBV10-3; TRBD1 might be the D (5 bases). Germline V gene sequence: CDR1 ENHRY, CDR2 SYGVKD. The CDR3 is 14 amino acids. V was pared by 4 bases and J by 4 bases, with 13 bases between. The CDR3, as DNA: TGTGCCATCAGTGGGAGGGGACTTCGCTATGGCTACACCTTC. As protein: CAISGRGLRYGYTF.

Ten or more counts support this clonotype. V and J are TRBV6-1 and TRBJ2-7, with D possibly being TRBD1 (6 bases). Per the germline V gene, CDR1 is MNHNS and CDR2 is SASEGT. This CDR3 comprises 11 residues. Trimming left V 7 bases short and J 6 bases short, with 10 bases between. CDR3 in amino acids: CASTQDSEQYF. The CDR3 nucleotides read TGTGCCAGCACCCAGGACAGCGAGCAGTACTTC.

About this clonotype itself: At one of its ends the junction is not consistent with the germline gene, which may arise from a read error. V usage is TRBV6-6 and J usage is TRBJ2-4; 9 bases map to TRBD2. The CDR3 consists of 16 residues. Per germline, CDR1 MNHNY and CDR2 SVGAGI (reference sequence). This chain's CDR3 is CASSPVGGLAKNIQNF. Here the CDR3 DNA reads TGTGCCAGCAGTCCAGTCGGGGGACTAGCCAAAAACATTCAGAACTTC.

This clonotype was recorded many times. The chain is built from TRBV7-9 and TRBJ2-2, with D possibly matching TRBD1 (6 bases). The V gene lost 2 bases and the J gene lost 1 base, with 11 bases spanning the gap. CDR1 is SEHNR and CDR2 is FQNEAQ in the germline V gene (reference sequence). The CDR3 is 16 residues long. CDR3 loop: CASSLSAGENTGELFF. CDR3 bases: TGTGCCAGCAGCTTATCGGCAGGGGAGAACACCGGGGAGCTGTTTTTT.

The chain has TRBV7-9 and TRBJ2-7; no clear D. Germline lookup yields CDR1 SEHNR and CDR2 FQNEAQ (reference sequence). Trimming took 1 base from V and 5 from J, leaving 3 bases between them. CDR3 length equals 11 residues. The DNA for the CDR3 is TGTGCCAGCAGCTTAGAGGACGAGCAGTACTTC. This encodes CASSLEDEQYF.

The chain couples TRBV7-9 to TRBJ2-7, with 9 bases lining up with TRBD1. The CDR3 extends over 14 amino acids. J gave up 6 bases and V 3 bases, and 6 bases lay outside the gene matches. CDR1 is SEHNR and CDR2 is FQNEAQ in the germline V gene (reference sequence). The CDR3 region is CASSFWDRVGEQYF. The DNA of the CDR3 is TGTGCCAGCAGCTTTTGGGACAGGGTGGGCGAGCAGTACTTC.

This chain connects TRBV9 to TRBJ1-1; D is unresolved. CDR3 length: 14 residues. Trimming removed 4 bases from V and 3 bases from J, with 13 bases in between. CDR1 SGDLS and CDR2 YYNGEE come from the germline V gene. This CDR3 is CASSSQPLDTEAFF. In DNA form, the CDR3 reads TGTGCCAGCAGCTCTCAACCCCTGGACACTGAAGCTTTCTTT.

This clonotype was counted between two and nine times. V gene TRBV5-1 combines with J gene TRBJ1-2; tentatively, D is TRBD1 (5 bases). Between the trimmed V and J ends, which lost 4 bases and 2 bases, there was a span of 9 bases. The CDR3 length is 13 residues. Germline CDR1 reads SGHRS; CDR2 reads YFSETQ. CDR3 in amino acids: CASSGASNYGYTF. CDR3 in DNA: TGCGCCAGCAGCGGGGCATCCAACTATGGCTACACCTTC. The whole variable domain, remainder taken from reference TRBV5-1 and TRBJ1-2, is KAGVTQTPRYLIKTRGQQVTLSCSPISGHRSVSWYQQTPGQGLQFLFEYFSETQRNKGNFPGRFSGRQFSNSRSEMNVSTLELGDSALYLCASSGASNYGYTFGSGTRLTVV.

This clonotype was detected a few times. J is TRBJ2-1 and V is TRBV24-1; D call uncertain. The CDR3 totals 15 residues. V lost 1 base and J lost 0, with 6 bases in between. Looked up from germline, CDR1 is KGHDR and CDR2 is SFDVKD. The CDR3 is CATSDFESSYNEQFF. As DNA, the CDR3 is TGTGCCACCAGTGATTTTGAGAGCTCCTACAATGAGCAGTTCTTC.

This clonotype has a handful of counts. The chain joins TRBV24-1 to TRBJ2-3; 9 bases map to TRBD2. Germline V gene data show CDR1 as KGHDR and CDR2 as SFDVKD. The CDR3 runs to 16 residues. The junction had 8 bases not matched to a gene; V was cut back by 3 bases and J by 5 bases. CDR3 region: CATSDPRAGGKDTQYF. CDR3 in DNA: TGTGCCACCAGTGATCCACGAGCGGGGGGAAAAGATACGCAGTATTTT.

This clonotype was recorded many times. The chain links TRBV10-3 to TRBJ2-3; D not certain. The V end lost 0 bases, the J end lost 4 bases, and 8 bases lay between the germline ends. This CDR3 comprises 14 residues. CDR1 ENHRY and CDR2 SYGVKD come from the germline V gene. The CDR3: CAISESSGPDTQYF. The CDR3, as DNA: TGTGCCATCAGTGAGTCCTCGGGTCCAGATACGCAGTATTTT.

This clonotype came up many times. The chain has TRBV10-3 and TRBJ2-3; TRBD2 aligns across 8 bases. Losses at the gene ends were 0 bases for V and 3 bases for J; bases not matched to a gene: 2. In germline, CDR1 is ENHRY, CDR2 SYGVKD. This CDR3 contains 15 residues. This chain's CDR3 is CAISESPGGTDTQYF. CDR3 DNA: TGTGCCATCAGTGAGTCGCCGGGAGGGACAGATACGCAGTATTTT.

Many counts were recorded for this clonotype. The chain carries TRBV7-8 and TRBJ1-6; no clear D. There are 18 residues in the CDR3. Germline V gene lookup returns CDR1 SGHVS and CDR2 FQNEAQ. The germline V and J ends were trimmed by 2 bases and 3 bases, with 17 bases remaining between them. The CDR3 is CASSLNGALTLYNSPLHF. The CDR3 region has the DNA TGTGCCAGCAGCTTAAATGGTGCTCTGACCCTCTATAATTCACCCCTCCACTTT. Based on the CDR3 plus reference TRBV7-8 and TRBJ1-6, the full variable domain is GAGVSQSPRYKVAKRGQDVALRCDPISGHVSLFWYQQALGQGPEFLTYFQNEAQLDKSGLPSDRFFAERPEGSVSTLKIQRTQQEDSAVYLCASSLNGALTLYNSPLHFGNGTRLTVT.

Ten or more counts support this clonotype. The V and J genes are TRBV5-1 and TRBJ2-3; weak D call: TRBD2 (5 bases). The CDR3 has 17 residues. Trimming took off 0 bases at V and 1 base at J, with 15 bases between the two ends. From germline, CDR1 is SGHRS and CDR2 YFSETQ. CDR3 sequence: CASSLAFRGYRTDTQYF. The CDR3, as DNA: TGCGCCAGCAGCTTGGCCTTCCGCGGGTACCGCACAGATACGCAGTATTTT.

The CDR3 protein is CASSFLGPVSNQPQHF. The CDR3 coding sequence is TGTGCCAGCAGTTTCTTAGGACCGGTTAGCAATCAGCCCCAGCATTTT. The rearrangement uses TRBV28 and TRBJ1-5; D gene uncertain. Germline assignment: CDR1 MDHEN and CDR2 SYDVKM. Trimming removed 3 bases from V and 0 bases from J, with 12 bases in between. The CDR3 runs 16 residues. Complete variable domain (other parts from reference TRBV28 and TRBJ1-5): DVKVTQSSRYLVKRTGEKVFLECVQDMDHENMFWYRQDPGLGLRLIYFSYDVKMKEKGDIPEGYSVSREKKERFSLILESASTNQTSMYLCASSFLGPVSNQPQHFGDGTRLSIL.

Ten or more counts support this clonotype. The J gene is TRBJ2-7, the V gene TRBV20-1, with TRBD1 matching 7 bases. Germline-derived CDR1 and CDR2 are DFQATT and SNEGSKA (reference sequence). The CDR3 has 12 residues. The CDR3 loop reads CSTGARSYEQYF. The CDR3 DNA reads TGCAGCACAGGGGCCAGGTCCTACGAGCAGTACTTC.

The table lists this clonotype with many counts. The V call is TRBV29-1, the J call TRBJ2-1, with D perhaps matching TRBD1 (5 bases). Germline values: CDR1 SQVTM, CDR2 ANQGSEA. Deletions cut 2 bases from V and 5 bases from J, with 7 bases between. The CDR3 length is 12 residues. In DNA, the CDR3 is TGCAGCGTTGAACAGGGCCACAATGAGCAGTTCTTC. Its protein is CSVEQGHNEQFF.

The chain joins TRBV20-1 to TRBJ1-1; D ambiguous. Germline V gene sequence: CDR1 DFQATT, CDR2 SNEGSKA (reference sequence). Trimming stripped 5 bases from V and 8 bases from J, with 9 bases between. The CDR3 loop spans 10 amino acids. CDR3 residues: CSASQLEAFF. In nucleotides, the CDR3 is TGCAGTGCTTCTCAACTCGAAGCTTTCTTT.

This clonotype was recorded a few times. The CDR3 region has the DNA TGCAGCGCCGGGCGGGACAGGGATTCACCCCTCCACTTT. Its protein product is CSAGRDRDSPLHF. This chain links TRBV29-1 with TRBJ1-6; 9 bases agree with TRBD1. Germline CDR1 reads SQVTM; CDR2 reads ANQGSEA. V gave up 7 bases and J gave up 8 bases; unmatched junction bases: 6. The CDR3 consists of 13 residues.

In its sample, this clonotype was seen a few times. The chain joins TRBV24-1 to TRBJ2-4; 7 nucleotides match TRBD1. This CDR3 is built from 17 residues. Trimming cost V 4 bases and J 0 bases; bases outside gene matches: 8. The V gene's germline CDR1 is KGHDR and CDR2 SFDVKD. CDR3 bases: TGTGCCACCAGTGACTCTGGACAGGCCCCAGCCAAAAACATTCAGTACTTC. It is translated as CATSDSGQAPAKNIQYF.

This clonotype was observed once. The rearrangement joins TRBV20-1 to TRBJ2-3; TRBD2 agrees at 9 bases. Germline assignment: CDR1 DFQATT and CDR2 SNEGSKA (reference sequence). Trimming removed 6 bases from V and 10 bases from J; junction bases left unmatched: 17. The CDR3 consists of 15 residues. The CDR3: CSAMAPGLAEYSQYF. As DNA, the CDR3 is TGCAGTGCAATGGCCCCGGGACTAGCTGAGTATTCGCAGTATTTT.

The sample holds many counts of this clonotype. CDR3 DNA sequence: TGCAGCGTTGAAAGTTTAGGGAGACCCGGGGAGCTGTTTTTT. As protein: CSVESLGRPGELFF. The chain uses TRBV29-1 and TRBJ2-2; TRBD2 might be the D (5 bases). In germline, CDR1 is SQVTM, CDR2 ANQGSEA. The CDR3 loop spans 14 amino acids. Trimming took off 2 bases at V and 6 bases at J, with 13 bases between the two ends.

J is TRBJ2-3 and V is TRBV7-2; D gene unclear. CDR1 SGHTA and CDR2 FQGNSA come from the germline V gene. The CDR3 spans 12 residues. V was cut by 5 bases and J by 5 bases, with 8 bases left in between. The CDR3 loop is CASSLAVDTQYF. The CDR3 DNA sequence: TGTGCCAGCAGCCTCGCGGTAGATACGCAGTATTTT. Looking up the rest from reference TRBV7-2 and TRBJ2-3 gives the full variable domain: GAGVSQSPSNKVTEKGKDVELRCDPISGHTALYWYRQSLGQGLEFLIYFQGNSAPDKSGLPSDRFSAERTGGSVSTLTIQRTQQEDSAVYLCASSLAVDTQYFGPGTRLTVL.

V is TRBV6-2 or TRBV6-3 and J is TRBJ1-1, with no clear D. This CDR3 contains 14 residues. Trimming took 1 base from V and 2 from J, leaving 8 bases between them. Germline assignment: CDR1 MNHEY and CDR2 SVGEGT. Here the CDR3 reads CASSYYADNTEAFF. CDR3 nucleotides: TGTGCCAGCAGTTACTACGCCGATAACACTGAAGCTTTCTTT.

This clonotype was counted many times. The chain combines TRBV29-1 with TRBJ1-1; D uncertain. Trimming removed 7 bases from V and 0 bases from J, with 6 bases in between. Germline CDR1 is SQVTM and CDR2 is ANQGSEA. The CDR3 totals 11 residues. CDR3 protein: CSASLNTEAFF. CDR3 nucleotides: TGCAGCGCCTCCTTGAACACTGAAGCTTTCTTT.

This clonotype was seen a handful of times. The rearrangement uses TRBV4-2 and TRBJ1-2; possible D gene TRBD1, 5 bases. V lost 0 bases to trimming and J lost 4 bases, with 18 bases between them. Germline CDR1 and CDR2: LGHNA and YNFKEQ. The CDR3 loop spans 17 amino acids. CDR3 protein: CASSQDGDSGTSYGYTF. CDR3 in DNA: TGTGCCAGCAGCCAAGATGGGGACTCAGGAACGTCCTATGGCTACACCTTC.

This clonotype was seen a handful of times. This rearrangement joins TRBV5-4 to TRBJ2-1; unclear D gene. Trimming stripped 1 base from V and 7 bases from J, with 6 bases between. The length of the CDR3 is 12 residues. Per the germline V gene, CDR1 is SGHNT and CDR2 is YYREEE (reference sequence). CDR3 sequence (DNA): TGTGCCAGCAGCTTGAGACCGAATGAGCAGTTCTTC. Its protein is CASSLRPNEQFF.

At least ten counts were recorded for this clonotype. The CDR3 loop is CASSYKETFLAKNIQYF. The CDR3 DNA reads as TGTGCCAGCAGTTATAAAGAGACATTTCTAGCCAAAAACATTCAGTACTTC. The rearrangement links TRBV6-2 or TRBV6-3 to TRBJ2-4; D is ambiguous. Germline loops: CDR1 MNHEY, CDR2 SVGEGT. V was cut by 3 bases and J by 0 bases, with 15 bases left in between. This CDR3 has 17 amino acids.

DNA for the CDR3: TGCGCCAGCAGCGGACTGGGACAGGGGGAAGAGACCCAGTACTTC. It is translated as CASSGLGQGEETQYF. The chain has TRBV4-1 and TRBJ2-5, with 11 bases matching TRBD1. After removal of 5 bases from V and 3 bases from J, the junction contained 5 bases not matched to a gene. The germline V gene has CDR1 MGHRA and CDR2 YSYEKL. There are 15 residues in the CDR3.

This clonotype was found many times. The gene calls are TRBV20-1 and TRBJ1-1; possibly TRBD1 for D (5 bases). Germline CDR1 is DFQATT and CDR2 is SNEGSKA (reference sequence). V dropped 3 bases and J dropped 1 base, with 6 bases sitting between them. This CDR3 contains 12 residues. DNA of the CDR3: TGCAGTGCTAGTCAGGGGAACACTGAAGCTTTCTTT. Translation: CSASQGNTEAFF.

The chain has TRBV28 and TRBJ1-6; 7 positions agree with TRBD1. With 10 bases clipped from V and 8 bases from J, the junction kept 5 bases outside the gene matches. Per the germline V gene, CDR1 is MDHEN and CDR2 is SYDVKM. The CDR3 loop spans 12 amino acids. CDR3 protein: CATRDSYSPLHF. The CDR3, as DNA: TGTGCCACCCGGGACAGTTATTCACCCCTCCACTTT.

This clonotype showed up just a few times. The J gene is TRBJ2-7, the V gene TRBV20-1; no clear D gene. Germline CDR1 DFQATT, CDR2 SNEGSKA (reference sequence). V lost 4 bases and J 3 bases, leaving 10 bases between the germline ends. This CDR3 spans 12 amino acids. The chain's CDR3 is CSATEPDYEQYF. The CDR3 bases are TGCAGTGCTACCGAGCCAGACTACGAGCAGTACTTC.